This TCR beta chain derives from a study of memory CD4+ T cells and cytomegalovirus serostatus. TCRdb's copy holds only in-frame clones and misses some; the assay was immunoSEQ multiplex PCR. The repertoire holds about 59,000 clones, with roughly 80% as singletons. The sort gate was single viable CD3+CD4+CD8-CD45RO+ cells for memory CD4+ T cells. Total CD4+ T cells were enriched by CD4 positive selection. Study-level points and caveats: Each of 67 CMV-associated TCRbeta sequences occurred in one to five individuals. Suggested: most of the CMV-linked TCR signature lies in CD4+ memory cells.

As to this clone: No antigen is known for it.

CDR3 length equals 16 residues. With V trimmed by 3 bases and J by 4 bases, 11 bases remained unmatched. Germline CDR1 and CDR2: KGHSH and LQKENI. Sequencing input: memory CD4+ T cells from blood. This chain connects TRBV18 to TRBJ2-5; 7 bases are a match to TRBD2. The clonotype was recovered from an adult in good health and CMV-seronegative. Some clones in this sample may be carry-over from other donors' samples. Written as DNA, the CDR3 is TGTGCCAGCTCACCCCCACGGGGAGGGGACGGAGAGACCCAGTACTTC. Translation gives CASSPPRGGDGETQYF.